The clone carrying this T cell receptor (beta chain) was picked up a small number of times. This entry is derived from a study of cytomegalovirus exposure and HLA in healthy donors. Profiled with immunoSEQ multiplex PCR; TCRdb holds only in-frame clones, not every one. Counted here are 350,000 or so clones, 70% to 90% occurring once; the ten biggest clones make up about 0.91%. The CDR3 length is 14 residues. V lost 7 bases, J lost 6 bases, and 16 bases lay in between. Germline values: CDR1 MDHEN, CDR2 SYDVKM. The sequenced material came from PBMCs. The J gene is TRBJ1-3, the V gene TRBV28; a weak D match, TRBD1 (6 bases). This TCR derives from a woman between 18 and 29 years old in good health and CMV-seronegative. CDR3 nucleotide sequence: TGTGCCAGCATAGGGGGGGCGCGCGAAAACACCATATATTTT. Protein: CASIGGARENTIYF.